The clone carrying this TCR beta chain has a handful of counts. The antigen remains undetermined. These data come from a study of blood T cells in healthy people across ages. Points from the study as a whole: Older age coincided with a roughly linear decline in TCR beta diversity per million T cells.

Primed by a sample-barcoded 5' primer and a J-beta primer mix, a second PCR proceeded for 7 to 11 cycles. Every molecule of cDNA carried a tag from a template-switch adaptor with 12 random nucleotides. Each CDR3 protein is one row after TCRdb ran MiXCR on the 5' RACE reads. The sample contains fewer than 750,000 distinct CDR3 sequences, 47% of which appear only once. Whenever a sample was processed, at least 6 million PBMCs were isolated. Germline CDR1 SGHRS, CDR2 YFSETQ. The V end was cut by 5 bases, the J end by 0 bases, with 13 bases between. The CDR3 covers 15 residues. The chain is built from TRBV5-1 and TRBJ2-3; possible D gene TRBD2, 5 bases. The sequencing input was blood. This clonotype was sampled from a man at least 80 years old in good health. CDR3 DNA: TGCGCCAGCAGAGTAGGACTCTCTAGCACAGATACGCAGTATTTT. It translates to CASRVGLSSTDTQYF.